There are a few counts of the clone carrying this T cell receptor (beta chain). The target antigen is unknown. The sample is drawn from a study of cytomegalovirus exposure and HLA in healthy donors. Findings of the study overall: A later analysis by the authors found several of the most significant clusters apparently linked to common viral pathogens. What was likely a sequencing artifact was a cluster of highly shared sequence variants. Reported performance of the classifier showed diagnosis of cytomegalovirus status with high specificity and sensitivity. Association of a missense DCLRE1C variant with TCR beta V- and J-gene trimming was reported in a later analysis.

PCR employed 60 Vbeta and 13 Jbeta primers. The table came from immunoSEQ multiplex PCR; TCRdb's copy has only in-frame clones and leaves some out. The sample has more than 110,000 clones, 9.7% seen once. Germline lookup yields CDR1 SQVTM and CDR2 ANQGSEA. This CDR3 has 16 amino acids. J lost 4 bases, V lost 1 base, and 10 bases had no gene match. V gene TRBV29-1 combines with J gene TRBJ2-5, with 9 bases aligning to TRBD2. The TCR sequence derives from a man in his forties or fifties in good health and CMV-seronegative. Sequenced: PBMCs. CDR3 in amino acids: CSVEGPRGRAAETQYF. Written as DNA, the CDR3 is TGCAGCGTTGAAGGCCCCCGCGGGAGGGCCGCAGAGACCCAGTACTTC.